The TCR beta chain under discussion was sequenced for a study of T cell responses to AZD1222 COVID-19 vaccine. Study context: Samples with a second dose at about 4 or about 12 weeks were pooled together. Study-wide points: Close to half of all spike-specific TCRs reportedly target regions of the variants that are unmutated. White British donors predominated, females outnumbered males, and clonal diversity was possibly underestimated.

CDR3 length: 17 residues. V dropped 0 bases and J dropped 5; count of bases not matched to a gene: 5. CDR1 is SGHNT, CDR2 YYREEE, per germline (reference sequence). Sequencing used immunoSEQ multiplex PCR; TCRdb keeps in-frame clones, though not all of them. This table has 95,000 to 150,000 clones, roughly nine tenths appearing once. Of note for this clone: No antigen is known for it.

The chain uses TRBV5-4 and TRBJ2-3, with 14 bases fitting TRBD2. The TCR sequence derives from an adult in good health. The sample consisted of peripheral blood, taken on day 0 of AZD1222 vaccination. The CDR3 DNA reads as TGTGCCAGCAGCTTGGAGGGGACTAGCGGGGGTAAAGATACGCAGTATTTT. It is translated as CASSLEGTSGGKDTQYF.